A single sample is the source of the 25 T cell receptor beta chains below, sequenced in a study of cytomegalovirus exposure and HLA in healthy donors. The PCR ran on 60 Vbeta and 13 Jbeta primers. Data came from immunoSEQ multiplex PCR; TCRdb stores just in-frame clones and leaves some out. In the table there are about 97,000 clones, approximately 9% of which are singletons. The sample taken for sequencing was PBMCs. These receptors originate from a man aged 50-60 years in good health and CMV-seropositive.

The rearrangement links TRBV19 to TRBJ1-6, with a possible D match to TRBD1 (6 bases). Trimming pared 5 bases from V and 5 bases from J, leaving 13 bases between. Per germline, CDR1 LNHDA and CDR2 SQIVND (reference sequence). CDR3 size: 15 residues. The CDR3 reads CASSYGSGDNSPLHF. CDR3 coding DNA: TGTGCCAGTAGTTATGGGTCAGGGGATAATTCACCCCTCCACTTT.

This clone was seen only a few times. The rearrangement links TRBV21-1 to TRBJ2-2; the table's TRBD1 call for D was not verified on the DNA. TRBV21-1 is an annotated pseudogene. CDR3 length: 15 residues. CDR3 DNA: TGTGCCAGCAGCACCACGGACAGAAACACCGGGGAGCTGTTTTTT. Its protein product is CASSTTDRNTGELFF.

The gene calls are TRBV29-1 and TRBJ2-2, with TRBD2 as a possible D gene (7 bases). There are 14 residues in the CDR3. Trimming took 3 bases from V and 5 from J, leaving 13 bases between them. Germline CDR1 SQVTM, CDR2 ANQGSEA. CDR3 sequence: CSVDGRGGTGELFF. CDR3 nucleotide sequence: TGCAGCGTTGATGGGAGGGGGGGGACCGGGGAGCTGTTTTTT.

This chain uses TRBV19 with TRBJ2-1; TRBD2 matches 10 bases. V lost 3 bases to trimming and J lost 5 bases; unmatched junction nucleotides: 25. The CDR3 has 22 amino acids. Germline V gives CDR1 LNHDA, CDR2 SQIVND (reference sequence). The CDR3 DNA reads as TGTGCCAGTAGTATTTTGTCAGGGGGTTATAGACCGGGACTAGCGTCACACAATGAGCAGTTCTTC. Translated: CASSILSGGYRPGLASHNEQFF.

This clone was counted only a few times. The chain has TRBV6-1 and TRBJ2-5; 7 bases are a match to TRBD1. The germline CDR1 and CDR2 sequences are MNHNS and SASEGT. CDR3 length: 17 residues. Losses at the gene ends were 3 bases for V and 0 bases for J; bases not matched to a gene: 10. For the CDR3, the DNA is TGTGCCAGCAGTGAGTTCTCATCCGGGACAGACCAAGAGACCCAGTACTTC. This encodes CASSEFSSGTDQETQYF.

V gene TRBV15 combines with J gene TRBJ2-5, with TRBD1 identical over 7 bases. After removal of 1 base from V and 4 bases from J, the junction contained 6 bases not matched to a gene. Germline-derived CDR1 and CDR2 are LNHNV and YYDKDF (reference sequence). CDR3 length: 15 amino acids. As DNA, the CDR3 is TGTGCCACCAGCAGAGGAGAGGGGGCAGGAGAGACCCAGTACTTC. Amino acids: CATSRGEGAGETQYF.

V and J are TRBV11-2 and TRBJ2-7; weak D call: TRBD2 (7 bases). Germline CDR1 and CDR2: SGHAT and FQNNGV. This CDR3 spans 13 amino acids. The V end was cut by 3 bases, the J end by 5 bases, with 11 bases between. CDR3 region: CASSFTGRDEQYF. CDR3 sequence (DNA): TGTGCCAGCAGCTTCACAGGGAGGGACGAGCAGTACTTC. Complete variable domain (other parts from reference TRBV11-2 and TRBJ2-7): EAGVAQSPRYKIIEKRQSVAFWCNPISGHATLYWYQQILGQGPKLLIQFQNNGVVDDSQLPKDRFSAERLKGVDSTLKIQPAKLEDSAVYLCASSFTGRDEQYFGPGTRLTVT.

V gene TRBV4-2 combines with J gene TRBJ2-5, with 8 bases aligning to TRBD1. Germline V gene lookup returns CDR1 LGHNA and CDR2 YNFKEQ. The V and J ends lost 3 bases and 5 bases, in that order; junction bases with no gene match: 5. The CDR3 has 14 residues. CDR3 in amino acids: CASSHSGGWETQYF. The CDR3 DNA is TGTGCCAGCAGCCATTCAGGGGGCTGGGAGACCCAGTACTTC.

This clone has more than one count but fewer than ten. This sequence joins TRBV5-5 and TRBJ2-2; 10 positions match TRBD2. The CDR3 sequence is 15 residues long. V was clipped by 0 bases and J by 6 bases; unmatched bases: 2. Per germline, CDR1 SGHKS and CDR2 YYEKEE (reference sequence). CDR3 sequence (DNA): TGTGCCAGCAGCTTGGTAGCGGGAGGTGCCGGGGAGCTGTTTTTT. Translating gives CASSLVAGGAGELFF.

The CDR3 is CAISDRGPSSGELFF. In DNA, the CDR3 is TGTGCCATCAGTGATAGGGGTCCCAGCTCCGGGGAGCTGTTTTTT. The chain couples TRBV10-3 to TRBJ2-2, with D possibly being TRBD1 (5 bases). Germline-derived CDR1 and CDR2 are ENHRY and SYGVKD. V was cut by 3 bases and J by 6 bases, with 14 bases left in between. This CDR3 is 15 amino acids long.

In this sample, this clone turned up a few times. This rearrangement joins TRBV6-6 to TRBJ2-7; TRBD1 agrees at 7 bases. Germline V CDR1 and CDR2: MNHNY, SVGAGI (reference sequence). Germline trimming cut 7 bases from V and 7 bases from J; bases unmatched to any gene: 13. This CDR3 contains 14 residues. CDR3 amino acids: CASTPLGGTGEQYF. CDR3 DNA sequence: TGTGCCAGCACCCCACTAGGGGGCACGGGGGAGCAGTACTTC.

This chain connects TRBV6-5 to TRBJ1-5; 10 nucleotides align to TRBD1. CDR3 length: 15 residues. Trimming took 5 bases from V and 7 from J; bases not matched to a gene: 8. The germline gives CDR1 MNHEY, CDR2 SVGAGI. DNA of the CDR3: TGTGCCAGCAGTCCGACAGGGGGCGCGGGACAGCCCCAGCATTTT. It specifies CASSPTGGAGQPQHF.

J is TRBJ1-3 and V is TRBV28; possible D gene TRBD1, 6 bases. CDR3 length equals 14 residues. Germline V gene data show CDR1 as MDHEN and CDR2 as SYDVKM. Trimming stripped 8 bases from V and 4 bases from J, with 15 bases between. CDR3 amino acids: CASLRPGGGNTIYF. The CDR3 nucleotides are TGTGCCAGCCTTAGGCCGGGGGGCGGAAACACCATATATTTT.

This sequence joins TRBV2 and TRBJ2-3, with D possibly TRBD1 on 5 matching bases. V was shortened by 5 bases and J by 0 bases, with 12 bases between the two germline ends. The V gene's germline CDR1 is SNHLY and CDR2 FYNNEI. The CDR3 runs 15 residues. The DNA for the CDR3 is TGTGCCAGCAGTCGGTGGCAGGGAAGCACAGATACGCAGTATTTT. Protein sequence: CASSRWQGSTDTQYF.

The V and J genes are TRBV19 and TRBJ2-2, with 7 nucleotides matching TRBD2. The germline gives CDR1 LNHDA, CDR2 SQIVND (reference sequence). The trim removed 3 bases at V and 5 bases at J, leaving 6 bases unmatched. The CDR3 runs to 15 residues. The CDR3 DNA sequence: TGTGCCAGTAGTATCGCCTGGGGGGGAACCGGGGAGCTGTTTTTT. Protein: CASSIAWGGTGELFF.

This rearrangement joins TRBV6-1 to TRBJ1-3, with 7 bases aligning to TRBD1. The CDR3 length is 16 residues. Germline lookup yields CDR1 MNHNS and CDR2 SASEGT. J gave up 0 bases and V 3 bases, and 5 bases lay outside the gene matches. For the CDR3, the DNA is TGTGCCAGCAGTGATTTGGGACAGACCTCTGGAAACACCATATATTTT. Its protein product is CASSDLGQTSGNTIYF.

The J gene is TRBJ2-3, the V gene TRBV27; D is unresolved. V lost 2 bases, J lost 0 bases, and 6 bases lay in between. The CDR3 length is 14 residues. Germline assignment: CDR1 MNHEY and CDR2 SMNVEV (reference sequence). DNA of the CDR3: TGTGCCAGCAGTTTACTACCTAGCACAGATACGCAGTATTTT. Translation: CASSLLPSTDTQYF.

The V call is TRBV7-8, the J call TRBJ2-1; 8 nucleotides agree with TRBD2. Germline V CDR1 and CDR2: SGHVS, FQNEAQ. The J segment lost 4 bases and the V segment lost 6 bases, leaving 8 bases of the junction unmatched. The CDR3 is made up of 15 amino acids. CDR3 bases: TGTGCCAGCAGTCCACTAGCGGACTTTTACAATGAGCAGTTCTTC. Translation: CASSPLADFYNEQFF.

The J gene is TRBJ1-3, the V gene TRBV19; D uncertain. This CDR3 is 16 amino acids long. Germline CDR1 LNHDA, CDR2 SQIVND (reference sequence). Trimming took off 5 bases at V and 0 bases at J, with 14 bases between the two ends. The CDR3 spells CASSEPGGISGNTIYF. The DNA for the CDR3 is TGTGCCAGTAGTGAGCCCGGCGGTATCTCTGGAAACACCATATATTTT.

CDR3 protein: CASSQAGTANTEAFF. The CDR3 DNA reads TGTGCCAGCAGTCAAGCCGGGACAGCGAACACTGAAGCTTTCTTT. The gene calls are TRBV28 and TRBJ1-1; 7 bases line up with TRBD1. CDR1 and CDR2 (germline): MDHEN, SYDVKM. CDR3 length equals 15 residues. The V gene end was trimmed by 5 bases and the J gene end by 1 base; junction bases not matched to a gene: 7.

This clone was seen a few times. V gene TRBV21-1 combines with J gene TRBJ2-3; the tabulated D call, TRBD2, remains unverified against the DNA. TRBV21-1 is an annotated pseudogene. This CDR3 region has 15 residues. Written as DNA, the CDR3 is TGTGCCAGCAGCAAAGATGGAGGCCTCACAGATACGCAGTATTTT. Translation gives CASSKDGGLTDTQYF.

The rearrangement uses TRBV29-1 and TRBJ2-3, with D possibly TRBD2 on 6 matching bases. This CDR3 contains 17 residues. CDR1 and CDR2 (germline): SQVTM, ANQGSEA. V was pared by 4 bases and J by 2 bases, with 22 bases between. Here the CDR3 reads CSVVDPDLASLTDTQYF. CDR3 nucleotide sequence: TGCAGCGTTGTTGACCCGGACCTAGCGAGCCTCACAGATACGCAGTATTTT.

The V and J genes are TRBV5-1 and TRBJ2-1; 12 bases align to TRBD2. V lost 3 bases to trimming and J lost 8 bases; unmatched junction nucleotides: 3. Per the germline V gene, CDR1 is SGHRS and CDR2 is YFSETQ. This CDR3 is 14 amino acids long. The CDR3 DNA is TGCGCCAGCAGCTATCGACTAGCGGGAGATGAGCAGTTCTTC. Protein: CASSYRLAGDEQFF.

The V call is TRBV18, the J call TRBJ2-5, with 7 bases matching TRBD1. This CDR3 region has 16 residues. V was clipped by 0 bases and J by 5 bases; unmatched bases: 9. Germline CDR1 reads KGHSH; CDR2 reads LQKENI. Here the CDR3 reads CASSPPTGARGETQYF. The CDR3, as DNA: TGTGCCAGCTCACCACCTACAGGGGCGAGAGGGGAGACCCAGTACTTC.

The J gene is TRBJ2-7, the V gene TRBV6-6; D possibly corresponds to TRBD2 (5 bases). CDR1 MNHNY and CDR2 SVGAGI come from the germline V gene (reference sequence). Trimming cost V 6 bases and J 5 bases, with 11 bases left between them. The CDR3 extends over 12 amino acids. CDR3 DNA: TGTGCCAGCAGAACCACTAGAAACGAGCAGTACTTC. It translates to CASRTTRNEQYF.